A selection of T cell receptor beta chains follows, all from one sample in a study of T cells expressing NK-cell markers. For each CDR3 protein, TCRdb gives one entry from its re-call of the 5' RACE reads, without DNA. The listing records some 340,000 distinct CDR3 sequences. Sequenced: blood T cells: a sorted CD56 or NKG2C T cell subset, CD4+ or CD8+ T cells, or bulk PBMC T cells (not recorded which). These receptors were taken from a man aged 18-70 years in good health. The CDR3 runs from the conserved cysteine through the conserved F or W. The order of the fields is J gene, V gene, CDR3 protein.

>TRBJ2-7|TRBV18
CASSPQLAYEQYF
>TRBJ2-3|TRBV11-2
CASSANEAGTGFGTDTQYF
>TRBJ2-3|TRBV3-1
CASSPPSRGWMRDTQYF
>TRBJ1-5|TRBV7-2
CASSIYRAPNQPQHF
>TRBJ2-2|TRBV5-1
CASSRTPPGTATGELFF
>TRBJ2-4|TRBV6-1
CASSRDRDTKNIQYF
>TRBJ1-4|TRBV5-1
CASSLQGSGRNEKLFF
>TRBJ2-4|TRBV7-2
CASSTAGGAGKNIQYF
>TRBJ2-3|TRBV3-1
CASRALGPPHTQYF
>TRBJ2-5|TRBV7-9
CASNPYSRGQETQYF
>TRBJ2-7|TRBV2
CASSGTVSYEQYF
>TRBJ1-5|TRBV9
CALTRGAPLNQPQHF
>TRBJ2-3|TRBV6-5
CASSSAGGKSDTQYF
>TRBJ2-1|TRBV4-1
CASSQTDRDSDNEQFF
>TRBJ2-1|TRBV29-1
CSAQRGLPQNEQFF
>TRBJ1-1|TRBV6-6
CASSYSGGEAFF
>TRBJ2-7|TRBV2
CASSEVISVGAGREQYF
>TRBJ2-6|TRBV11-2
CASSLGQGAVSGANVLTF
>TRBJ2-3|TRBV7-2
CASSLVQLTTDTQYF
>TRBJ1-1|TRBV18
CASSGRTGMNTEAFF
>TRBJ1-5|TRBV19
CASSPRNQPQHF
>TRBJ1-5|TRBV12-3/TRBV12-4
CASSPPEGYGNQPQHF
>TRBJ1-6|TRBV6-1
CASRPNIRGTLHF
>TRBJ2-3|TRBV6-1
CASSDRGGPDTQYF
>TRBJ2-3|TRBV18
CASSPSWGSDTQYF
>TRBJ2-7|TRBV12-3/TRBV12-4
CASSPDRGSYEQYF
>TRBJ1-2|TRBV27
CASRRAGNYGYTF
>TRBJ2-5|TRBV5-1
CASSRTGLQETQYF
>TRBJ1-4|TRBV5-1
CASSLSGVNNEKLFF
>TRBJ2-3|TRBV29-1
CSVQSTDTQYF
>TRBJ1-1|TRBV10-3
CAISESRPDRTEAFF
>TRBJ2-5|TRBV24-1
CATSGTGGFETQYF
>TRBJ1-2|TRBV9
CASTGGGGYGYTF
>TRBJ2-5|TRBV28
CASRLAGGIWTQYF
>TRBJ1-6|TRBV25-1
CASSDGTVRSPLHF
>TRBJ2-7|TRBV5-6
CASSLTRQRTFRSYEQYF
>TRBJ2-3|TRBV25-1
CASGHRTDTQYF